This T cell receptor beta chain comes out of a study of control samples from healthy donors and cancer patients. The assay was immunoSEQ multiplex PCR, and TCRdb's table has in-frame clones only and misses some. The table lists some 120,000 clones, 93% of them singletons, with about 1.5% in the top ten. The source of this sequence is a man aged 45 to 65 with head and neck cancer. Sequenced: PBMCs.

This CDR3 reads CASSPDLETQYF. CDR3 in DNA: TGTGCCAGTAGTCCGGATCTCGAGACCCAGTACTTC. The chain has TRBV19 and TRBJ2-5; no clear D. Germline assignment: CDR1 LNHDA and CDR2 SQIVND (reference sequence). This CDR3 contains 12 residues. The V end was cut by 5 bases, the J end by 5 bases, with 9 bases between.